The clone carrying this T cell receptor beta chain was seen a few times. Its antigen is undetermined. The CDR3 extends over 17 amino acids. The ends were cut back, 1 base at V and 4 bases at J, with 21 bases in the middle. The germline V gene encodes CDR1 DFQATT and CDR2 SNEGSKA (reference sequence). Unique molecular identifiers were attached to individual cDNA molecules within the library. MiXCR was run by TCRdb on the RACE reads, yielding one entry per CDR3 protein. This sample yields more than 85,000 distinct CDR3 sequences, of which approximately 11% are seen a single time; roughly 2% belongs to the top ten. The sample is drawn from a study of human T cells and chemical hapten exposure. About the study: Recorded diagnoses among the mostly female patients were alopecia areata, totalis or universalis. General observations from the study: Patch test score was positively correlated with the counts of PT1 expanded TCRs.

Time point here: patch test 2, 6 weeks after DPC sensitization. The treatment here: therapeutic diphenylcyclopropenone sensitization with weekly scalp DPC. Someone pulled total RNA out of unfractionated whole blood. V gene TRBV20-1 combines with J gene TRBJ2-3; D is tentatively TRBD1 or TRBD2 (5 bases each). The sample consisted of whole blood, taken in connection with sensitization to the hapten diphenylcyclopropenone (DPC). The TCR sequence derives from a man in his forties or fifties with alopecia areata. Some clones in this sample may be carry-over from other donors' samples. DNA for the CDR3: TGCAGTGCTAGAGGGGGGAATGGGACCGGGACGGCAGATACGCAGTATTTT. Encoded protein: CSARGGNGTGTADTQYF.